A single sample is the source of the 29 T cell receptor beta chains below, sequenced in a study of T-cell memory formation after mild COVID-19. One entry per CDR3 protein results from TCRdb running MiXCR on the 5' RACE reads. The sample contains 500,000 to 600,000 distinct CDR3 sequences, over 15% of which appear only once. Sequencing was carried out using PBMCs or a T cell subset sorted from them (not recorded which). These receptors were obtained from an adult woman who had mild COVID-19 (a few samples of this study predate the infection). Cell type and time point are not known.

This clonotype has just a few counts. The rearrangement joins TRBV9 to TRBJ2-1; D uncertain. V lost 0 bases and J lost 10, with 11 bases in between. This CDR3 comprises 13 residues. Germline V gives CDR1 SGDLS, CDR2 YYNGEE. Here the CDR3 reads CASSVATTGEQFF. The DNA for the CDR3 is TGTGCCAGCAGCGTAGCTACGACTGGCGAGCAGTTCTTC.

A remark on this clonotype: One base away lies a much larger clone, so this may be a sequencing read error. CDR3 nucleotide sequence: TGTGCCAGCAGCCACAACACAGATACGCAGTATTTT. It codes for CASSHNTDTQYF. The chain carries TRBV3-1 and TRBJ2-3; D is ambiguous. The V gene lost 3 bases and the J gene lost 2 bases, with 3 bases spanning the gap. CDR3 length: 12 amino acids. In germline, CDR1 is LGHDT, CDR2 YNNKEL (reference sequence).

The V call is TRBV20-1, the J call TRBJ2-1; TRBD2 matches 12 bases. CDR3 size: 18 residues. Germline loops: CDR1 DFQATT, CDR2 SNEGSKA (reference sequence). J lost 8 bases, V lost 6 bases, and 20 bases had no gene match. The CDR3 here is CSAPKGPLAGGSWDEQFF. Here the CDR3 DNA reads TGCAGTGCCCCTAAGGGGCCACTAGCGGGGGGCTCATGGGATGAGCAGTTCTTC.

This clonotype was picked up a small number of times. The chain recombines TRBV9 with TRBJ2-3, with D possibly being TRBD2 (5 bases). This CDR3 has 16 residues. The germline gives CDR1 SGDLS, CDR2 YYNGEE. V was trimmed by 1 base and J by 4 bases, leaving 16 bases between them. The DNA for the CDR3 is TGTGCCAGCAGCGTACGGACTGCTTCAGGATCAGATACGCAGTATTTT. It yields the protein CASSVRTASGSDTQYF.

This clonotype was detected a few times. This chain uses TRBV14 with TRBJ2-3; D gene uncertain. The V gene lost 0 bases and the J gene lost 10 bases, with 11 bases spanning the gap. This CDR3 is 13 amino acids long. Germline V lookup: CDR1 SGHDN, CDR2 FVKESK. Here the CDR3 DNA reads TGTGCCAGCAGCCAAGATCAAGGGATTGCGCAGTATTTT. Translating gives CASSQDQGIAQYF.

This clonotype showed up just a few times. Here the CDR3 reads CASSLSAAAGNEQFF. In nucleotides, the CDR3 is TGTGCCAGCAGCTTATCGGCGGCTGCGGGGAATGAGCAGTTCTTC. V is TRBV11-2 and J is TRBJ2-1, with a tentative D call TRBD2 (6 bases). From germline, CDR1 is SGHAT and CDR2 FQNNGV. This CDR3 has 15 amino acids. Between the trimmed V and J ends, which lost 2 bases and 7 bases, there was a span of 15 bases.

The chain carries TRBV4-1 and TRBJ2-4; possibly TRBD2 for D (5 bases). The CDR3 length is 18 residues. Germline lookup yields CDR1 MGHRA and CDR2 YSYEKL. V lost 1 base to trimming and J lost 7 bases, with 23 bases between them. The CDR3 region has the DNA TGCGCCAGCAGCCAAGGACCAGCGCGTGGGGTAGCGCAGAACATTCAGTACTTC. It translates to CASSQGPARGVAQNIQYF.

The genes are TRBV24-1 and TRBJ2-7; 10 bases align to TRBD2. With V trimmed by 3 bases and J by 3 bases, 4 bases remained unmatched. The germline CDR1 and CDR2 sequences are KGHDR and SFDVKD. The CDR3 spans 15 residues. CDR3: CATSDASSGGYEQYF. Written as DNA, the CDR3 is TGTGCCACCAGTGATGCCTCTAGCGGGGGCTACGAGCAGTACTTC.

Sample share makes this clonotype medium-sized. The chain couples TRBV20-1 to TRBJ1-1, with a weak D call TRBD1 (5 bases). This CDR3 region has 14 residues. V lost 1 base to trimming and J lost 3 bases, with 12 bases between them. Germline loops: CDR1 DFQATT, CDR2 SNEGSKA (reference sequence). The CDR3: CSARGEVGDTEAFF. The CDR3 bases are TGCAGTGCTAGAGGAGAGGTGGGGGACACTGAAGCTTTCTTT.

This clonotype was seen many times. The rearrangement links TRBV30 to TRBJ2-7; D perhaps matches TRBD2 (5 bases). This CDR3 is built from 14 residues. Germline V gene sequence: CDR1 GTSNPN, CDR2 SVGIG (reference sequence). V was shortened by 5 bases and J by 6 bases, with 20 bases between the two germline ends. The CDR3 reads CAWRPTDSILEQYF. The CDR3 DNA is TGTGCCTGGCGTCCGACGGACTCCATTCTCGAGCAGTACTTC. Full variable domain (outside the CDR3, taken from reference TRBV30 and TRBJ2-7): SQTIHQWPATLVQPVGSPLSLECTVEGTSNPNLYWYRQAAGRGLQLLFYSVGIGQISSEVPQNLSASRPQDRQFILSSKKLLLSDSGFYLCAWRPTDSILEQYFGPGTRLTVT.

The rearrangement joins TRBV28 to TRBJ2-7, with 10 bases aligning to TRBD1. V lost 5 bases, J lost 2 bases, and 9 bases stayed unmatched. The CDR3 has 16 residues. Germline CDR1 reads MDHEN; CDR2 reads SYDVKM. The CDR3 sequence is CASSPPGQGMTYEQYF. The DNA of the CDR3 is TGTGCCAGCAGTCCTCCGGGACAGGGGATGACCTACGAGCAGTACTTC. The whole variable domain, filled in from reference TRBV28 and TRBJ2-7, reads DVKVTQSSRYLVKRTGEKVFLECVQDMDHENMFWYRQDPGLGLRLIYFSYDVKMKEKGDIPEGYSVSREKKERFSLILESASTNQTSMYLCASSPPGQGMTYEQYFGPGTRLTVT.

This clonotype was detected a few times. The rearrangement uses TRBV20-1 and TRBJ1-5, with unresolved D. V gave up 4 bases and J gave up 4 bases, with 14 bases separating them. This CDR3 contains 14 residues. Looked up from germline, CDR1 is DFQATT and CDR2 is SNEGSKA (reference sequence). The DNA of the CDR3 is TGCAGTGCTACACTTAGGGTTAGAAATCAGCCCCAGCATTTT. Its translation: CSATLRVRNQPQHF.

The chain combines TRBV24-1 with TRBJ1-2, with TRBD1 matching 7 bases. The J segment lost 10 bases and the V segment lost 7 bases, leaving 8 bases of the junction unmatched. CDR1 and CDR2 (germline): KGHDR, SFDVKD. CDR3 length: 12 residues. CDR3 sequence: CATSDATGDYTF. The CDR3, as DNA: TGTGCCACCAGCGACGCTACAGGGGACTACACCTTC.

This clonotype was found many times. The V call is TRBV5-1, the J call TRBJ1-6; no clear D gene. The germline V gene has CDR1 SGHRS and CDR2 YFSETQ. Trimming pared 1 base from V and 8 bases from J, leaving 10 bases between. The CDR3 length is 14 residues. The CDR3 nucleotides read TGCGCCAGCAGCTTGTCCGGGTCGGATTCACCCCTCCACTTT. It yields the protein CASSLSGSDSPLHF.

The chain couples TRBV7-3 to TRBJ1-5; the D is unclear. This CDR3 spans 11 amino acids. Trimming pared 4 bases from V and 7 bases from J, leaving 5 bases between. The germline V gene has CDR1 SGHTA and CDR2 FQGTGA. As DNA, the CDR3 is TGTGCCAGCAGCTCGGGCCAGCCCCAGCATTTT. Its protein product is CASSSGQPQHF.

This clonotype was detected ten times or more. The V gene is TRBV12-3 or TRBV12-4, the J gene TRBJ2-3; 8 nucleotides align to TRBD1. V lost 5 bases and J lost 4; bases outside the gene matches: 2. CDR3 length equals 13 residues. The CDR3 is CASSPTGADTQYF. In DNA, the CDR3 is TGTGCCAGCAGTCCGACAGGGGCAGATACGCAGTATTTT.

The J gene is TRBJ1-2, the V gene TRBV6-2 or TRBV6-3, with 9 bases lining up with TRBD1. CDR1 is MNHEY, CDR2 SVGEGT, per germline. The CDR3 contains 16 residues. The J segment lost 8 bases and the V segment lost 6 bases, leaving 16 bases of the junction unmatched. CDR3 coding DNA: TGTGCCAGCAGCCCTCATGTCACCGGGGACAGGGAAGGCTACACCTTC. Residues: CASSPHVTGDREGYTF.

The gene calls are TRBV5-4 and TRBJ2-1; TRBD1 aligns across 8 bases. The CDR3 sequence is 16 residues long. J lost 7 bases, V lost 2 bases, and 11 bases had no gene match. Germline lookup yields CDR1 SGHNT and CDR2 YYREEE (reference sequence). CDR3 nucleotide sequence: TGTGCCAGCAGCTTTCCCCCGCAGGGGGCAGGGAATGAGCAGTTCTTC. It codes for CASSFPPQGAGNEQFF.

This clonotype has more than one count but fewer than ten. V and J are TRBV7-8 and TRBJ2-1, with a possible D match to TRBD1 (6 bases). Germline values: CDR1 SGHVS, CDR2 FQNEAQ. Trimming pared 4 bases from V and 0 bases from J, leaving 16 bases between. The CDR3 contains 17 residues. CDR3 coding DNA: TGTGCCAGCAGCTCGCCCCGACAGGATAGCTCCTACAATGAGCAGTTCTTC. This sequence encodes CASSSPRQDSSYNEQFF.

This clonotype was observed a handful of times. This chain connects TRBV3-1 to TRBJ2-1; 10 nucleotides agree with TRBD2. Per the germline V gene, CDR1 is LGHDT and CDR2 is YNNKEL (reference sequence). J lost 9 bases, V lost 1 base, and 6 bases had no gene match. The CDR3 loop spans 15 amino acids. The CDR3 region has the DNA TGTGCCAGCAGCCAAGGGCTAGCGGGAGTCAGTGAGCAGTTCTTC. Its protein is CASSQGLAGVSEQFF.

The V gene is TRBV7-9, the J gene TRBJ2-5; TRBD2 aligns across 7 bases. Germline V CDR1 and CDR2: SEHNR, FQNEAQ (reference sequence). V shed 5 bases, J shed 1 base, and the junction held 10 bases outside the gene matches. The CDR3 has 16 amino acids. CDR3 DNA: TGTGCCAGCAGCCTCCCCCCTGCGGGAGTCCAAGAGACCCAGTACTTC. It translates to CASSLPPAGVQETQYF.

In its sample, this clonotype was seen a few times. The chain employs TRBV5-1 and TRBJ2-1; D is perhaps TRBD1 (5 bases). Germline V gene lookup returns CDR1 SGHRS and CDR2 YFSETQ. The CDR3 contains 14 residues. The ends were cut back, 4 bases at V and 6 bases at J, with 14 bases in the middle. CDR3 bases: TGCGCCAGCAGCCCCGACAGATCACTCAATGAGCAGTTCTTC. Translation gives CASSPDRSLNEQFF.

The chain employs TRBV6-6 and TRBJ2-5; D is tentatively TRBD1 or TRBD2 (5 bases each). V dropped 3 bases and J dropped 5 bases, with 22 bases sitting between them. The germline gives CDR1 MNHNY, CDR2 SVGAGI (reference sequence). The CDR3 is made up of 17 amino acids. This CDR3 is CASSYRAGSRLGETQYF. CDR3 DNA sequence: TGTGCCAGCAGTTATCGGGCAGGGAGTCGGTTGGGGGAGACCCAGTACTTC.

There are a few counts of this clonotype. J is TRBJ2-1 and V is TRBV24-1; D is unresolved. The CDR3 extends over 14 amino acids. Germline loops: CDR1 KGHDR, CDR2 SFDVKD. V was cut by 1 base and J by 4 bases, with 7 bases left in between. The CDR3 sequence is CATSDFGQYNEQFF. The CDR3 DNA reads TGTGCCACCAGTGATTTTGGGCAGTACAATGAGCAGTTCTTC.

This clonotype was observed many times. The V and J genes are TRBV5-1 and TRBJ1-3; D is undetermined. The CDR3 contains 16 residues. V was cut by 3 bases and J by 6 bases, with 19 bases left in between. CDR1 and CDR2 (germline): SGHRS, YFSETQ. CDR3 nucleotide sequence: TGCGCCAGCAGCTCCTCGGGCGGAGGACGGGAAAACACCATATATTTT. Its protein product is CASSSSGGGRENTIYF.

The J gene is TRBJ1-1, the V gene TRBV12-3 or TRBV12-4, with D unresolved. This CDR3 spans 11 amino acids. V dropped 5 bases and J dropped 4 bases, with 5 bases sitting between them. The chain's CDR3 is CASSLRTEAFF. In nucleotides, the CDR3 is TGTGCCAGCAGTCTGCGCACTGAAGCTTTCTTT.

V is TRBV25-1 and J is TRBJ2-2; the D is unclear. CDR1 is MGHDK and CDR2 is SYGVNS in the germline V gene. The CDR3 covers 15 residues. V lost 1 base and J 1 base, leaving 7 bases between the germline ends. The CDR3 coding sequence is TGTGCCAGCAGTGAATCCCTAGTGAACACCGGGGAGCTGTTTTTT. Translating gives CASSESLVNTGELFF.

V gene TRBV6-6 combines with J gene TRBJ2-7; no definite D call. The germline CDR1 and CDR2 sequences are MNHNY and SVGAGI (reference sequence). The length of the CDR3 is 14 residues. V was shortened by 0 bases and J by 2 bases, with 8 bases between the two germline ends. The CDR3 coding sequence is TGTGCCAGCAGTTACTCGAAATCGCCCTACGAGCAGTACTTC. Translated, it gives CASSYSKSPYEQYF.

This clonotype has more than one count but fewer than ten. The junction departs from the called germline gene at one end, perhaps through a read error. The rearrangement joins TRBV7-9 to TRBJ1-1, with D unclear. Germline assignment: CDR1 SEHNR and CDR2 FQNEAQ (reference sequence). CDR3 size: 14 residues. The CDR3 loop reads CASSPDGSRSPKLF. CDR3 DNA sequence: TGTGCCAGCAGCCCAGACGGGAGTCGGTCCCCCAAACTTTTT.